This TCR beta chain stems from a study of cytomegalovirus exposure and HLA in healthy donors. Findings and caveats of the study: An analysis that was carried out later associated some 17,000 TCR beta sequences with HLA alleles at 0.05 false discovery rate. The listing of 150 or so TCR beta chains classed them as cytomegalovirus-associated.

The PCR ran on 60 Vbeta and 13 Jbeta primers. TCRdb keeps only in-frame clones here, not all; method: immunoSEQ multiplex PCR. The data show roughly 200,000 clones, 80% to 85% seen once. Unmatched junction bases numbered 5, after V lost 6 bases and J lost 2 bases. This CDR3 contains 14 residues. Germline CDR1 reads SQVTM; CDR2 reads ANQGSEA. Comment on this clone: Its antigen is unidentified.

J is TRBJ2-2 and V is TRBV29-1; 8 bases are a match to TRBD1. This sequence was found in a woman aged 18-29 years in good health and CMV-seronegative. Sequenced material: PBMCs. This CDR3 reads CSVPRGPNTGELFF. CDR3 nucleotides: TGCAGCGTACCCAGGGGGCCCAACACCGGGGAGCTGTTTTTT.